Below are 17 T cell receptor beta chains sequenced from a single sample in a study of blood T cell repertoires in COVID-19 (TCRdb year 2020). Library generation was performed with the immunoSEQ multiplex PCR assay. The clones in this table, taken by TCRdb from immuneACCESS, are in-frame only. Not every clone is retained; where verified, under half of the shortfall comes from an unresolved V gene, and the cause of the rest is unknown. The sample table holds about 100,000 clones, of which 85% were seen once. The ten largest make up around 15% of the sample. The specimen sequenced was peripheral blood. These receptors were obtained from a man in his fifties with active or convalescent COVID-19.

This chain uses TRBV7-6 with TRBJ2-7, with TRBD1 identical over 10 bases. Looked up from germline, CDR1 is SGHVS and CDR2 is FNYEAQ. V lost 2 bases to trimming and J lost 9 bases; unmatched junction nucleotides: 10. This CDR3 contains 15 residues. The CDR3: CASSLLGQGETRQYF. CDR3 sequence (DNA): TGTGCCAGCAGCTTACTTGGACAGGGGGAGACTCGGCAGTACTTC.

The J gene is TRBJ2-4, the V gene TRBV5-3; TRBD2 might be the D (5 bases). TRBV5-3 is designated an ORF whose function remains uncertain. Trimming removed 4 bases from V and 1 base from J, with 9 bases in between. The CDR3 loop spans 14 amino acids. CDR3 sequence: CARSRRLAKNIQYF. CDR3 in DNA: TGTGCCAGAAGCAGGAGGCTGGCCAAAAACATTCAGTACTTC.

This clone was detected once. V gene TRBV19 combines with J gene TRBJ1-6; D not certain. This CDR3 contains 17 residues. CDR1 is LNHDA, CDR2 SQIVND, per germline (reference sequence). V dropped 3 bases and J dropped 3 bases, with 15 bases sitting between them. The CDR3 DNA is TGTGCCAGTAGTATCATGCCGGGAGTCGACTATAATTCACCCCTCCACTTT. Its protein product is CASSIMPGVDYNSPLHF.

In its sample, this clone was seen once. The J gene is TRBJ1-2, the V gene TRBV6-5; TRBD1 matches at 7 bases. Germline trimming cut 7 bases from V and 6 bases from J; bases unmatched to any gene: 11. This CDR3 is 14 amino acids long. The germline gives CDR1 MNHEY, CDR2 SVGAGI. CDR3 DNA: TGTGCCAGCACCGCGACAGGGATGAAGGATGGCTACACCTTC. It codes for CASTATGMKDGYTF.

The V call is TRBV7-9, the J call TRBJ1-2; D remains unclear. The germline V and J ends were trimmed by 1 base and 6 bases, with 15 bases remaining between them. The CDR3 totals 15 residues. CDR1 is SEHNR, CDR2 FQNEAQ, per germline (reference sequence). DNA of the CDR3: TGTGCCAGCAGCTTAGGGGCGGGAGGGCCTAATGGCTACACCTTC. Its translation is CASSLGAGGPNGYTF.

The V call is TRBV6-5, the J call TRBJ1-1, with D tentatively TRBD1 (5 bases). Germline V gene data show CDR1 as MNHEY and CDR2 as SVGAGI. This CDR3 is 13 amino acids long. V gave up 2 bases and J gave up 11 bases, with 15 bases separating them. Here the CDR3 DNA reads TGTGCCAGCAGTTACCCGACAAATGCAGGGGCTTTCTTT. Amino acids: CASSYPTNAGAFF.

V gene TRBV9 combines with J gene TRBJ2-1; D possibly corresponds to TRBD1 (7 bases). The length of the CDR3 is 15 residues. Trimming pared 0 bases from V and 7 bases from J, leaving 14 bases between. Germline V CDR1 and CDR2: SGDLS, YYNGEE. The CDR3, as DNA: TGTGCCAGCAGCGTAGGATCAGGGGGGAAAAATGAGCAGTTCTTC. This sequence encodes CASSVGSGGKNEQFF.

This chain uses TRBV15 with TRBJ2-1, with D possibly TRBD1 on 5 matching bases. CDR3 size: 16 residues. V was trimmed by 1 base and J by 10 bases, leaving 20 bases between them. Looked up from germline, CDR1 is LNHNV and CDR2 is YYDKDF (reference sequence). The CDR3 loop reads CATSRVDTTPFGEQFF. DNA of the CDR3: TGTGCCACCAGCAGAGTGGACACAACCCCCTTTGGAGAGCAGTTCTTC. Filled out from reference TRBV15 and TRBJ2-1, the complete variable domain reads DAMVIQNPRYQVTQFGKPVTLSCSQTLNHNVMYWYQQKSSQAPKLLFHYYDKDFNNEADTPDNFQSRRPNTSFCFLDIRSPGLGDTAMYLCATSRVDTTPFGEQFFGPGTRLTVL.

The chain is built from TRBV7-9 and TRBJ1-2; no clear D gene. Germline assignment: CDR1 SEHNR and CDR2 FQNEAQ (reference sequence). This CDR3 comprises 13 residues. The V and J ends lost 5 bases and 5 bases respectively, with 12 bases between them. This CDR3 reads CASSPRGGYGYTF. The DNA for the CDR3 is TGTGCCAGCAGCCCCCGGGGAGGGTATGGCTACACCTTC.

The genes are TRBV29-1 and TRBJ2-1; 10 bases fit TRBD1. CDR1 is SQVTM, CDR2 ANQGSEA, per germline. With V trimmed by 7 bases and J by 7 bases, 10 bases remained unmatched. The CDR3 contains 14 residues. CDR3 bases: TGCAGCGACGTTGGACAGGGGGAGGTGAATGAGCAGTTCTTC. The encoded protein is CSDVGQGEVNEQFF.

The chain links TRBV2 to TRBJ1-4; 7 nucleotides align to TRBD1. Germline assignment: CDR1 SNHLY and CDR2 FYNNEI. CDR3 length: 14 amino acids. V gave up 7 bases and J gave up 4 bases; unmatched junction bases: 6. CDR3: CASIGGQLNEKLFF. For the CDR3, the DNA is TGTGCCAGCATTGGGGGACAGCTTAATGAAAAACTGTTTTTT.

This sequence joins TRBV9 and TRBJ2-1, with D possibly TRBD2 on 5 matching bases. This CDR3 contains 12 residues. Trimming removed 0 bases from V and 9 bases from J, with 7 bases in between. Germline-derived CDR1 and CDR2 are SGDLS and YYNGEE. The CDR3 sequence: CASSVDRGEQFF. CDR3 nucleotides: TGTGCCAGCAGCGTAGATCGGGGTGAGCAGTTCTTC.

This sequence joins TRBV4-1 and TRBJ2-2; TRBD2 matches at 12 bases. After removal of 0 bases from V and 6 bases from J, the junction contained 2 bases not matched to a gene. The CDR3 covers 16 residues. Looked up from germline, CDR1 is MGHRA and CDR2 is YSYEKL. DNA for the CDR3: TGCGCCAGCAGCCAAGAGACTAGCGGGAGTTCCGGGGAGCTGTTTTTT. This sequence encodes CASSQETSGSSGELFF.

J is TRBJ2-1 and V is TRBV19; 12 bases agree with TRBD2. V lost 3 bases and J lost 9; bases outside the gene matches: 6. The CDR3 has 15 residues. CDR1 and CDR2 from the germline V gene are LNHDA and SQIVND (reference sequence). CDR3 sequence reads: CASSIMTSGSSEQFF. The DNA of the CDR3 is TGTGCCAGTAGTATTATGACTAGCGGGAGTTCTGAGCAGTTCTTC.

J is TRBJ1-5 and V is TRBV29-1; the D is unclear. Germline lookup yields CDR1 SQVTM and CDR2 ANQGSEA. V was clipped by 4 bases and J by 2 bases, with 9 bases between them. CDR3 length: 13 residues. Here the CDR3 DNA reads TGCAGCGTTGCTGAGAACGGCAATCAGCCCCAGCATTTT. Translation: CSVAENGNQPQHF.

The CDR3 reads CASSEPFTGVVHGYTF. CDR3 bases: TGTGCCAGCAGTGAACCGTTTACAGGGGTAGTACATGGCTACACCTTC. The chain has TRBV6-1 and TRBJ1-2; 7 bases map to TRBD1. Germline CDR1 MNHNS, CDR2 SASEGT. CDR3 length: 16 amino acids. With V trimmed by 2 bases and J by 6 bases, 12 bases remained unmatched.

This clone was detected only once. This chain connects TRBV9 to TRBJ1-2; the D gene is possibly TRBD1 (6 bases). This CDR3 is built from 12 residues. V was pared by 5 bases and J by 7 bases, with 12 bases between. Germline V gene lookup returns CDR1 SGDLS and CDR2 YYNGEE. The CDR3 DNA is TGTGCCAGCAGGAGGGACAACCTTGGCTACACCTTC. Protein product: CASRRDNLGYTF.